These 2 T cell receptor beta chains were sequenced from one sample in a study of shared clonotypes between healthy human individuals. The method was immunoSEQ multiplex PCR; TCRdb's version includes in-frame clones alone and lacks a portion of them. The sample carries about 2.3 million clones, approximately 93% recorded once. Sequencing was performed on naive CD4+ T cells from PBMCs. The subset is: CD45RA+ positively selected. The receptor source for this set is a man younger than 35 in good health. Some clones in this sample may be carry-over from other donors' samples.

The chain links TRBV5-4 to TRBJ1-1; D is ambiguous. This CDR3 contains 15 residues. The V gene's germline CDR1 is SGHNT and CDR2 YYREEE (reference sequence). Trimming took off 0 bases at V and 1 base at J, with 10 bases between the two ends. CDR3 in amino acids: CASSLAATQNTEAFF. CDR3 DNA: TGTGCCAGCAGCTTGGCGGCCACCCAGAACACTGAAGCTTTCTTT. The variable domain in full, with the rest retrieved from reference TRBV5-4 and TRBJ1-1, is ETGVTQSPTHLIKTRGQQVTLRCSSQSGHNTVSWYQQALGQGPQFIFQYYREEENGRGNFPPRFSGLQFPNYSSELNVNALELDDSALYLCASSLAATQNTEAFFGQGTRLTVV.

The chain is built from TRBV7-3 and TRBJ2-7; 8 bases fit TRBD1. The germline V gene has CDR1 SGHTA and CDR2 FQGTGA. V lost 9 bases to trimming and J lost 6 bases; unmatched junction nucleotides: 10. The CDR3 runs to 13 residues. Here the CDR3 reads CASSRGQGSEQYF. The CDR3 nucleotides are TGTGCCAGTTCCCGAGGACAGGGAAGCGAGCAGTACTTC.